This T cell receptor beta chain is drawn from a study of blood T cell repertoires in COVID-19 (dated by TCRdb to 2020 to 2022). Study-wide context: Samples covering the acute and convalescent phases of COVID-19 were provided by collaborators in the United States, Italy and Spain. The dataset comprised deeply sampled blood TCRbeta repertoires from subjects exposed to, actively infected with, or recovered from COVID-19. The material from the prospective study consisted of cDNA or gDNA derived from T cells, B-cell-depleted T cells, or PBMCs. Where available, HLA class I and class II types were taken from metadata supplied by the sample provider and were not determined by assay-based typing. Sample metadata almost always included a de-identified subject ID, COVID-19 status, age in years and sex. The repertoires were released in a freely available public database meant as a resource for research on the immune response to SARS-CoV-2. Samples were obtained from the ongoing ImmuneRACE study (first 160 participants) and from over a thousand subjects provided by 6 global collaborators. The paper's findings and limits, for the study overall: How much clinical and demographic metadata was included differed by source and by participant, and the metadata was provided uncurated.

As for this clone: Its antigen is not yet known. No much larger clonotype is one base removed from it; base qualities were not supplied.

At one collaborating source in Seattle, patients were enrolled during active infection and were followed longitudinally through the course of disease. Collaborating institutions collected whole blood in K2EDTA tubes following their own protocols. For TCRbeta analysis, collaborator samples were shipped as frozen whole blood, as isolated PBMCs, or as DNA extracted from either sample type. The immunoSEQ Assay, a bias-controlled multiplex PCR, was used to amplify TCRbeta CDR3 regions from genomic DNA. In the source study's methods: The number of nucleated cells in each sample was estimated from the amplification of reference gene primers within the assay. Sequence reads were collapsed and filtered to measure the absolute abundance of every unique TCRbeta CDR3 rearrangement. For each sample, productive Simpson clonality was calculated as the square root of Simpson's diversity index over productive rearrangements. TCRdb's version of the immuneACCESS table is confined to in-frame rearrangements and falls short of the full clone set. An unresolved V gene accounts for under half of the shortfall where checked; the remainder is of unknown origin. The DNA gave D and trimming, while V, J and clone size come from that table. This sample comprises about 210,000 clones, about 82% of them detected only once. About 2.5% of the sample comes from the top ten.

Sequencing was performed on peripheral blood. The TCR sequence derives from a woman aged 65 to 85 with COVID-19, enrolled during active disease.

The CDR3 here reads CATSDGTGGVADTQYF. The bases read TGTGCCACCAGTGATGGGACAGGGGGGGTGGCAGATACGCAGTATTTT. The chain is made from TRBV24-1 and TRBJ2-3; TRBD1 agrees with 11 junctional bases. V trim: 3 bases; J trim: 4 bases; unmatched bases: 5. From a lookup of the germline V gene, CDR1 and CDR2 are KGHDR and SFDVKD. Including cysteine and phenylalanine, the CDR3 has 16 amino acids. The CDR3 DNA has 48 bases and is translated from base 1.